Detailed here is one T cell receptor beta chain. The antigen is not known. The data belong to a study of somatic mutations in cytotoxic T cells in rheumatoid arthritis. Overall study: Patient blood (approximately 30 ml EDTA) was taken immediately after diagnosis and before treatment. Notes on the study in general: Any difference in CD8+ T-cell clonality between patients who had rheumatoid arthritis and healthy controls who were age-matched was not statistically significant.

The assay was immunoSEQ multiplex PCR, and TCRdb's table has in-frame clones only and misses some. The sample contains 20,000 to 25,000 clones, approximately 80% of which appear only once. CD4+ cells and CD8+ cells were each obtained through positive magnetic bead selection, and their purity was assessed by flow cytometry. Trimming took 3 bases from V and 3 from J, leaving 6 bases between them. The CDR3 loop spans 12 amino acids. Germline V gene sequence: CDR1 SGHAT, CDR2 FQNNGV. The sequence came from an adult with rheumatoid arthritis. Sequenced sample: CD8+ T cells sorted from blood. V usage is TRBV11-2 and J usage is TRBJ2-7; the D is unclear. The CDR3 DNA reads TGTGCCAGCAGCTTGGGCAACTACGAGCAGTACTTC. This codes for CASSLGNYEQYF.